These 8 T cell receptor beta chains were all obtained from the same sample, sequenced in a study of blood T cell repertoires in COVID-19. Using immunoSEQ multiplex PCR, the repertoire was profiled, and TCRdb retains in-frame clones only, with some absent. The profile shows 200,000 to 250,000 clones, 86% of them singletons. The material sequenced was peripheral blood. The source of these receptors is a man aged 60 to 75 with acute or convalescent COVID-19.

This clone appeared a few times. The chain joins TRBV6-5 to TRBJ1-2, with TRBD1 matching over 11 bases. The J segment lost 5 bases and the V segment lost 2 bases, leaving 4 bases of the junction unmatched. This CDR3 comprises 15 residues. CDR1 and CDR2 (germline): MNHEY, SVGAGI. The CDR3 DNA is TGTGCCAGCAGTTACGGGACAGGGGGGAGGTATGGCTACACCTTC. Encoded protein: CASSYGTGGRYGYTF.

This clone was seen more than once but under ten times. V gene TRBV28 combines with J gene TRBJ1-5, with 9 bases lining up with TRBD1. The V segment lost 5 bases and the J segment 3 bases; nucleotides outside the gene matches: 11. From germline, CDR1 is MDHEN and CDR2 SYDVKM. CDR3 size: 17 residues. In DNA form, the CDR3 reads TGTGCCAGCAGTCCCTGGGACAGGGCAACCAACAATCAGCCCCAGCATTTT. It is translated as CASSPWDRATNNQPQHF.

This sequence joins TRBV29-1 and TRBJ2-3; D not certain. Germline CDR1 reads SQVTM; CDR2 reads ANQGSEA. The length of the CDR3 is 14 residues. V lost 7 bases, J lost 0 bases, and 14 bases lay in between. The CDR3 DNA follows: TGCAGCGCCCCAGGTGGTACTAGCACAGATACGCAGTATTTT. It codes for CSAPGGTSTDTQYF.

The chain recombines TRBV30 with TRBJ2-3, with 7 bases aligning to TRBD2. Germline CDR1 GTSNPN, CDR2 SVGIG (reference sequence). This CDR3 has 14 residues. Trimming removed 8 bases from V and 8 bases from J; junction bases left unmatched: 16. The CDR3 reads CAIGVREGIGTQYF. The CDR3 DNA is TGTGCCATAGGGGTCAGGGAGGGGATCGGTACGCAGTATTTT.

This clone was seen at least ten times. V and J are TRBV28 and TRBJ2-7; 7 bases align to TRBD2. Unmatched junction bases numbered 5, after V lost 3 bases and J lost 0 bases. This CDR3 is built from 15 residues. CDR1 and CDR2 from the germline V gene are MDHEN and SYDVKM. The CDR3 region has the DNA TGTGCCAGCAGTTTTCTAGCGGAGATCTCCTACGAGCAGTACTTC. It is translated as CASSFLAEISYEQYF.

The gene calls are TRBV12-3 or TRBV12-4 and TRBJ1-1; possibly TRBD1 for D (6 bases). The CDR3 is 13 residues long. The germline V and J ends were trimmed by 3 bases and 6 bases, with 11 bases remaining between them. The CDR3 loop is CASSFRGGAEAFF. In nucleotides, the CDR3 is TGTGCCAGCAGTTTCAGGGGCGGAGCTGAAGCTTTCTTT.

The V and J genes are TRBV7-8 and TRBJ2-2; 9 nucleotides align to TRBD2. J gave up 4 bases and V 0 bases, and 9 bases lay outside the gene matches. CDR3 size: 18 residues. CDR1 and CDR2 from the germline V gene are SGHVS and FQNEAQ. This CDR3 reads CASSLAAGGGVATGELFF. The DNA of the CDR3 is TGTGCCAGCAGCTTAGCGGCGGGAGGGGGGGTGGCCACCGGGGAGCTGTTTTTT.

This chain uses TRBV6-6 with TRBJ1-6; the D gene is possibly TRBD1 (6 bases). Trimming left V 2 bases short and J 10 bases short, with 12 bases between. The germline CDR1 and CDR2 sequences are MNHNY and SVGAGI (reference sequence). CDR3 length: 14 residues. This CDR3 is CASSYDRNRSPLHF. The CDR3 DNA sequence: TGTGCCAGCAGTTACGACAGGAATAGGTCACCCCTCCACTTT.